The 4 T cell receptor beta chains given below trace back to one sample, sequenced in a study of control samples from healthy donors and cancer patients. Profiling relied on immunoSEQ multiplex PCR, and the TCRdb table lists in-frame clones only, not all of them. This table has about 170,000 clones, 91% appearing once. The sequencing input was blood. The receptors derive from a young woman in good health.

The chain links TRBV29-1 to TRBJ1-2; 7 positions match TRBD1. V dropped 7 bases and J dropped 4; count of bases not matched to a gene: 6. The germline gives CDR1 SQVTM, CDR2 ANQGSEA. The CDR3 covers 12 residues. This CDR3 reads CSALTGIYGYTF. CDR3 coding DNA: TGCAGCGCCCTGACAGGGATCTATGGCTACACCTTC.

CDR3 in amino acids: CASSKSRGNQPQHF. In DNA, the CDR3 is TGTGCCAGCAGCAAATCCAGGGGCAATCAGCCCCAGCATTTT. V gene TRBV21-1 combines with J gene TRBJ1-5; the table's D call TRBD1 went unverified against the DNA. TRBV21-1 is termed a pseudogene. The CDR3 sequence is 14 residues long.

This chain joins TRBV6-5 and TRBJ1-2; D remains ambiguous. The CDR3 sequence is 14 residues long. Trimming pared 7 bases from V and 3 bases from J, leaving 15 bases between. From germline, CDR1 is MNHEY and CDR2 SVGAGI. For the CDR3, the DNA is TGTGCCAGCACCGATGGTGGCCCGTACTATGGCTACACCTTC. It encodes CASTDGGPYYGYTF.

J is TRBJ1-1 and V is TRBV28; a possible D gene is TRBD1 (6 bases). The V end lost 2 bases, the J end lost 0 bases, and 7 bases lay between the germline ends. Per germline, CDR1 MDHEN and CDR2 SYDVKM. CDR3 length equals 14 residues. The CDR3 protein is CASSLGQMNTEAFF. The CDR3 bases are TGTGCCAGCAGTTTAGGACAGATGAACACTGAAGCTTTCTTT.